This TCR beta chain was identified in a study of regulatory T cells in long-lasting Graves disease. General study findings and limits: Reduced TCR diversity was observed in persistent Graves' patients versus newly diagnosed patients. Only a small sample size was used, which may have cut accuracy.

This clonotype appeared many times. Its antigen is currently unknown. Library construction for TCR beta used iRepertoire HTBI primers and Arm-PCR of CDR3 regions. One entry per CDR3 protein results from TCRdb running MiXCR on the multiplex PCR reads. The repertoire consists of about 450,000 distinct CDR3 sequences, with approximately 16% occurring once and the leading ten covering about 10%. As to time point: newly diagnosed GD, antithyroid drugs for less than 3 months. PBMC RNA was the source of the TCR library. From germline, CDR1 is MDHEN and CDR2 SYDVKM. The CDR3 spans 16 residues. V lost 3 bases and J lost 0, with 12 bases in between. These data are also associated with another study on T cells in Graves' hyperthyroidism and ophthalmopathy.

This sequence joins TRBV28 and TRBJ1-5, with D tentatively TRBD1 (5 bases). This sequence originates from a woman in her twenties or thirties with Graves disease. Sequencing used peripheral blood mononuclear cells (PBMCs), obtained at new diagnosis, from a patient treated with antithyroid drugs. The CDR3 reads CASSFSQGYSNQPQHF. The DNA for the CDR3 is TGTGCCAGCAGTTTCTCCCAGGGTTATAGCAATCAGCCCCAGCATTTT.